A single sample is the source of the 14 T cell receptor beta chains below, sequenced in a study of immune heterogeneity within non-small cell lung tumors. The template for each sample was approximately 600 ng of genomic DNA, which had been extracted from bulk tumor tissue. Biopsies that were spaced far apart were taken, several per primary tumor, during surgery. It was patients with untreated, newly diagnosed non-small cell lung cancer who underwent curative surgery. Amplification of the TCR beta CDR3 was achieved through multiplex PCR with 32 V and 13 J primers. Via MiXCR, TCRdb re-called the multiplex PCR reads, giving one row per CDR3 protein. The sample lists about 34,000 distinct CDR3 sequences, around 26% occurring once. The sequencing input was lung tumor tissue. The receptors were sampled from a man in his forties or fifties with non-small cell lung cancer.

This clonotype was counted many times. CDR3 sequence (DNA): TGTGCCAGCAGCTTAGCGCTTACGGGAGTGGTAAATGAGCAGTTCTTC. Translation: CASSLALTGVVNEQFF. J is TRBJ2-1 and V is TRBV7-9; D perhaps matches TRBD2 (6 bases). Germline CDR1 SEHNR, CDR2 FQNEAQ (reference sequence). The CDR3 length is 16 residues. V was cut by 0 bases and J by 7 bases, with 16 bases left in between.

This clonotype was counted ten times or more. This chain connects TRBV5-1 to TRBJ2-7; tentative D call: TRBD1 (6 bases). The germline CDR1 and CDR2 sequences are SGHRS and YFSETQ. This CDR3 comprises 14 residues. V was cut by 4 bases and J by 7 bases, with 18 bases left in between. The CDR3: CASSPDRYTGEQYF. The CDR3 coding sequence is TGCGCCAGCAGCCCCGACAGGTACACGGGGGAGCAGTACTTC.

This chain links TRBV7-2 with TRBJ2-7; TRBD2 agrees at 7 bases. There are 16 residues in the CDR3. Unmatched junction bases numbered 13, after V lost 5 bases and J lost 3 bases. The germline CDR1 and CDR2 sequences are SGHTA and FQGNSA. The CDR3 nucleotides read TGTGCCAGCAGCAAAGCCCCTCGCGGGAGCTGCTACGAGCAGTACTTC. Translated: CASSKAPRGSCYEQYF.

In the case of this clonotype: A much larger clone lies a single base off, so this may be a read error. The J gene is TRBJ2-7, the V gene TRBV6-1; D ambiguous. Trimming took off 7 bases at V and 7 bases at J, with 17 bases between the two ends. The CDR3 extends over 13 amino acids. Germline values: CDR1 MNHNS, CDR2 SASEGT. DNA of the CDR3: TGTGCCAGCACACTCGGATTAGAGGTTGAGCAGTACTTC. Translated, it gives CASTLGLEVEQYF.

This clonotype was picked up many times. This rearrangement joins TRBV28 to TRBJ2-1; 10 bases map to TRBD1. The germline V gene has CDR1 MDHEN and CDR2 SYDVKM. Trimming at V came to 6 bases and at J to 6 bases, leaving 11 bases not matched to a gene. The CDR3 covers 16 residues. For the CDR3, the DNA is TGTGCCAGCAGGGAAATCGGGACAGGGGCAGGCAATGAGCAGTTCTTC. It yields the protein CASREIGTGAGNEQFF.

V usage is TRBV6-1 and J usage is TRBJ1-6; TRBD1 matches 9 bases. CDR1 and CDR2 (germline): MNHNS, SASEGT. The CDR3 consists of 14 residues. With V trimmed by 3 bases and J by 10 bases, 4 bases remained unmatched. The CDR3 coding sequence is TGTGCCAGCAGTGACGGGACAGGGAACTCACCCCTCCACTTT. It is translated as CASSDGTGNSPLHF.

The table lists this clonotype with many counts. This CDR3 reads CASRSTGTPNYNEQFF. The CDR3 region has the DNA TGTGCCAGCAGGTCCACCGGGACCCCAAACTACAATGAGCAGTTCTTC. The chain links TRBV7-3 to TRBJ2-1; the D gene could be TRBD1 or TRBD2 (5 bases each). This CDR3 spans 16 amino acids. Trimming left V 6 bases short and J 3 bases short, with 18 bases between. CDR1 is SGHTA and CDR2 is FQGTGA in the germline V gene.

This clonotype was detected many times. As DNA, the CDR3 is TGTGCCAGCATTAAGGGACGGCAGAACACTGAAGCTTTCTTT. Its protein product is CASIKGRQNTEAFF. The chain is built from TRBV6-2 or TRBV6-3 and TRBJ1-1; possible D gene TRBD1, 5 bases. Looked up from germline, CDR1 is MNHEY and CDR2 is SVGEGT. The V end was cut by 7 bases, the J end by 1 base, with 13 bases between. CDR3 length: 14 residues.

This clonotype was observed a few times. The rearrangement uses TRBV6-1 and TRBJ2-2; D tentatively fits TRBD1 or TRBD2 (5 bases each). Per germline, CDR1 MNHNS and CDR2 SASEGT. V was pared by 7 bases and J by 6 bases, with 12 bases between. This CDR3 comprises 13 residues. This CDR3 reads CASNPGAAGELFF. DNA for the CDR3: TGTGCCAGCAACCCCGGGGCCGCCGGGGAGCTGTTTTTT.

In regard to this clonotype: A read error may account for a junction end that differs from germline. The V and J genes are TRBV13 and TRBJ2-3; 8 bases map to TRBD2. The CDR3 extends over 16 amino acids. The germline V gene encodes CDR1 PRHDT and CDR2 FYEKMQ (reference sequence). Here the CDR3 reads CASNLLGLEDTDTQYF. The CDR3 nucleotides read TGTGCCAGCAACTTACTGGGACTAGAGGACACAGATACGCAGTATTTT.

This clonotype was seen many times. J is TRBJ1-3 and V is TRBV13, with D uncertain. The V end lost 0 bases, the J end lost 6 bases, and 0 bases lay between the germline ends. Germline V gene sequence: CDR1 PRHDT, CDR2 FYEKMQ (reference sequence). This CDR3 has 11 residues. This CDR3 reads CASSLGNTIYF. The CDR3 DNA reads as TGTGCCAGCAGCTTAGGAAACACCATATATTTT.

The sample holds many counts of this clonotype. V gene TRBV6-1 combines with J gene TRBJ2-7; no reliable D call. V lost 5 bases and J lost 2, with 19 bases in between. The CDR3 totals 16 residues. CDR1 MNHNS and CDR2 SASEGT come from the germline V gene. In nucleotides, the CDR3 is TGTGCCAGCAGTCCTCGGGCGCCCGCACCCCCCTACGAGCAGTACTTC. This encodes CASSPRAPAPPYEQYF.

This clonotype has more than one count but fewer than ten. V and J are TRBV9 and TRBJ2-2, with a tentative D call TRBD2 (6 bases). Germline assignment: CDR1 SGDLS and CDR2 YYNGEE. The germline V and J ends were trimmed by 1 base and 2 bases, with 12 bases remaining between them. CDR3 length: 16 residues. The CDR3 bases are TGTGCCAGCAGCGTATCCGGGAGAGGCAACACCGGGGAGCTGTTTTTT. Protein: CASSVSGRGNTGELFF.

This clonotype was detected ten times or more. The V call is TRBV12-3 or TRBV12-4, the J call TRBJ2-7; the D is unclear. Trimming removed 0 bases at V and 2 bases at J, with 2 bases between. The CDR3 runs 12 residues. The CDR3, as DNA: TGTGCCAGCAGTTTAGCTACCTACGAGCAGTACTTC. Its protein product is CASSLATYEQYF.